Presented here are 27 T cell receptor beta chains from one specimen sequenced in a study of cytomegalovirus exposure and HLA in healthy donors. Primers for the PCR totalled 60 Vbeta and 13 Jbeta. Assay: immunoSEQ multiplex PCR; the TCRdb copy retains only in-frame clones and omits some. The table has fewer than 250,000 clones, about 80% seen once. Sequences were obtained from PBMCs. These receptors came from a woman between 50 and 59 years old in good health and CMV-seropositive.

The chain joins TRBV9 to TRBJ2-7; TRBD1 matches 11 bases. V lost 2 bases to trimming and J lost 4 bases; unmatched junction nucleotides: 5. The germline gives CDR1 SGDLS, CDR2 YYNGEE. This CDR3 is built from 15 residues. CDR3 in amino acids: CASSVGQGAPYEQYF. In DNA, the CDR3 is TGTGCCAGCAGCGTCGGACAGGGGGCTCCGTACGAGCAGTACTTC.

The J gene is TRBJ2-3, the V gene TRBV7-9, with a weak D call TRBD1 (6 bases). The length of the CDR3 is 15 residues. V lost 5 bases, J lost 4 bases, and 16 bases lay in between. CDR1 and CDR2 from the germline V gene are SEHNR and FQNEAQ (reference sequence). The CDR3 nucleotides are TGTGCCAGCAGCCCCGAGGGGGTGAGGGCAGATACGCAGTATTTT. Its protein is CASSPEGVRADTQYF.

The chain carries TRBV9 and TRBJ1-1; 9 nucleotides agree with TRBD1. The germline V gene encodes CDR1 SGDLS and CDR2 YYNGEE. V dropped 2 bases and J dropped 1; count of bases not matched to a gene: 15. This CDR3 region has 19 residues. CDR3 sequence: CASSVEGDRVFGANTEAFF. The CDR3 DNA reads TGTGCCAGCAGCGTGGAGGGGGACAGGGTATTTGGAGCGAACACTGAAGCTTTCTTT.

The gene calls are TRBV11-2 and TRBJ2-2, with TRBD1 identical over 9 bases. This CDR3 has 15 residues. Trimming cost V 3 bases and J 4 bases; bases outside gene matches: 3. Germline CDR1 and CDR2: SGHAT and FQNNGV. CDR3 protein: CASSFGTGTTGELFF. In nucleotides, the CDR3 is TGTGCCAGCAGCTTCGGGACAGGGACCACCGGGGAGCTGTTTTTT.

This clone turned up a few times. This chain links TRBV27 with TRBJ1-1; TRBD1 is a possible D gene (5 bases). V was cut by 5 bases and J by 4 bases, with 17 bases left in between. The CDR3 is made up of 15 amino acids. Germline V CDR1 and CDR2: MNHEY, SMNVEV (reference sequence). CDR3 region: CASSAAWGQGTEAFF. CDR3 sequence (DNA): TGTGCCAGCAGTGCCGCCTGGGGTCAGGGCACTGAAGCTTTCTTT.

V and J are TRBV5-5 and TRBJ2-2; perhaps TRBD1 as D (6 bases). The CDR3 contains 13 residues. Germline V gene lookup returns CDR1 SGHKS and CDR2 YYEKEE (reference sequence). The V and J ends lost 1 base and 6 bases respectively, with 7 bases between them. CDR3 region: CASSLRGSGELFF. Written as DNA, the CDR3 is TGTGCCAGCAGCTTGAGGGGGTCCGGGGAGCTGTTTTTT.

This clone was observed a single time. The genes are TRBV30 and TRBJ1-3; TRBD1 matches 7 bases. The CDR3 sequence is 14 residues long. V lost 1 base, J lost 2 bases, and 2 bases stayed unmatched. Germline V gene sequence: CDR1 GTSNPN, CDR2 SVGIG (reference sequence). In nucleotides, the CDR3 is TGTGCCTGGAGTGGGGGACAGCCTGGAAACACCATATATTTT. This encodes CAWSGGQPGNTIYF. The whole variable domain, remainder taken from reference TRBV30 and TRBJ1-3, is SQTIHQWPATLVQPVGSPLSLECTVEGTSNPNLYWYRQAAGRGLQLLFYSVGIGQISSEVPQNLSASRPQDRQFILSSKKLLLSDSGFYLCAWSGGQPGNTIYFGEGSWLTVV.

The rearrangement uses TRBV9 and TRBJ2-2; a weak D match, TRBD1 (6 bases). V lost 1 base and J 6 bases, leaving 22 bases between the germline ends. The CDR3 has 18 amino acids. Germline V gene data show CDR1 as SGDLS and CDR2 as YYNGEE. CDR3 in amino acids: CASSVQTGLSGAAGELFF. DNA of the CDR3: TGTGCCAGCAGCGTACAAACAGGGCTATCTGGGGCTGCCGGGGAGCTGTTTTTT. The full variable domain, rest sourced from reference TRBV9 and TRBJ2-2, is DSGVTQTPKHLITATGQRVTLRCSPRSGDLSVYWYQQSLDQGLQFLIQYYNGEERAKGNILERFSAQQFPDLHSELNLSSLELGDSALYFCASSVQTGLSGAAGELFFGEGSRLTVL.

DNA of the CDR3: TGTGCCTGGAGTATGGGGCTTGCCGGAGAGACCCAGTACTTC. Translated: CAWSMGLAGETQYF. This chain connects TRBV30 to TRBJ2-5, with TRBD1 as a possible D gene (5 bases). This CDR3 is built from 14 residues. Deletions cut 2 bases from V and 4 bases from J, with 14 bases between. Germline CDR1 GTSNPN, CDR2 SVGIG (reference sequence).

The CDR3 nucleotides read TGCAGCGTCGGCGGGTGGAACACTGAAGCTTTCTTT. Translating gives CSVGGWNTEAFF. J is TRBJ1-1 and V is TRBV29-1, with no clear D. Germline CDR1 and CDR2: SQVTM and ANQGSEA. V was pared by 6 bases and J by 1 base, with 9 bases between. The CDR3 is 12 amino acids.

The count of this clone is one. This sample also contains other DNA sequences that code for the same CDR3. The rearrangement uses TRBV5-1 and TRBJ2-2, with 12 nucleotides matching TRBD2. Germline V gene lookup returns CDR1 SGHRS and CDR2 YFSETQ. This CDR3 has 16 amino acids. Trimming removed 4 bases from V and 7 bases from J; junction bases left unmatched: 8. The CDR3 nucleotides are TGCGCCAGCAGCGCGCCTAGCGGGGGGGCCTACGGGGAGCTGTTTTTT. Translation: CASSAPSGGAYGELFF.

The V gene is TRBV6-5, the J gene TRBJ1-6, with D unclear. From germline, CDR1 is MNHEY and CDR2 SVGAGI. This CDR3 spans 14 amino acids. Trimming cost V 5 bases and J 11 bases, with 16 bases left between them. Here the CDR3 DNA reads TGTGCCAGCAGTGAAGTTACCCGCCCGGCACCCCTCCACTTT. Its protein product is CASSEVTRPAPLHF.

V usage is TRBV10-3 and J usage is TRBJ2-5; a possible D gene is TRBD2 (6 bases). Germline loops: CDR1 ENHRY, CDR2 SYGVKD. The CDR3 sequence is 12 residues long. V lost 10 bases, J lost 2 bases, and 11 bases lay in between. In nucleotides, the CDR3 is TGTGCCACCCGAGGAGGGCAAGAGACCCAGTACTTC. It codes for CATRGGQETQYF.

The chain employs TRBV1 and TRBJ2-2; the D call in the table, TRBD1, was not verified against the DNA. TRBV1 is a documented pseudogene. The CDR3 has 14 residues. The CDR3 protein is CTSSLGQNTGELFF. CDR3 coding DNA: TGCACCAGCAGCCTTGGACAGAACACCGGGGAGCTGTTTTTT.

V gene TRBV5-1 combines with J gene TRBJ2-7; perhaps TRBD1 as D (6 bases). The germline V gene has CDR1 SGHRS and CDR2 YFSETQ. The CDR3 runs 15 residues. V was cut by 1 base and J by 3 bases, with 14 bases left in between. The CDR3 region is CASSLMLGHIYEQYF. CDR3 in DNA: TGCGCCAGCAGCTTGATGTTGGGACACATCTACGAGCAGTACTTC.

This clone came up a few times. The chain employs TRBV28 and TRBJ1-2, with D hard to call. This CDR3 region has 12 residues. Germline assignment: CDR1 MDHEN and CDR2 SYDVKM. Trimming took 5 bases from V and 7 from J, leaving 11 bases between them. CDR3 bases: TGTGCCAGCAGTGTCATACTAGGTGGCTACACCTTC. Translated, it gives CASSVILGGYTF.

The chain employs TRBV6-6 and TRBJ1-2; 7 nucleotides agree with TRBD1. In germline, CDR1 is MNHNY, CDR2 SVGAGI (reference sequence). The CDR3 runs to 13 residues. With 6 bases clipped from V and 9 bases from J, the junction kept 10 bases outside the gene matches. This chain's CDR3 is CASSTQGDIRYTF. In nucleotides, the CDR3 is TGTGCCAGCAGCACCCAGGGGGATATCCGCTACACCTTC.

The chain couples TRBV19 to TRBJ1-6; 10 bases line up with TRBD1. This CDR3 spans 15 amino acids. Trimming at V came to 5 bases and at J to 10 bases, leaving 8 bases not matched to a gene. The germline CDR1 and CDR2 sequences are LNHDA and SQIVND (reference sequence). CDR3 amino acids: CASSWTGGRGSPLHF. Written as DNA, the CDR3 is TGTGCCAGTAGTTGGACAGGGGGTCGTGGCTCACCCCTCCACTTT. Using reference TRBV19 and TRBJ1-6 for the parts outside the CDR3, the full variable domain is DGGITQSPKYLFRKEGQNVTLSCEQNLNHDAMYWYRQDPGQGLRLIYYSQIVNDFQKGDIAEGYSVSREKKESFPLTVTSAQKNPTAFYLCASSWTGGRGSPLHFGNGTRLTVT.

The V call is TRBV7-9, the J call TRBJ1-6; possibly TRBD1 for D (5 bases). Deletions cut 2 bases from V and 9 bases from J, with 11 bases between. Looked up from germline, CDR1 is SEHNR and CDR2 is FQNEAQ (reference sequence). This CDR3 is 14 amino acids long. For the CDR3, the DNA is TGTGCCAGCAGCTTATCCAGGGAAGCTTCACCCCTCCACTTT. As protein: CASSLSREASPLHF. The variable domain in full, with the rest retrieved from reference TRBV7-9 and TRBJ1-6, is DTGVSQNPRHKITKRGQNVTFRCDPISEHNRLYWYRQTLGQGPEFLTYFQNEAQLEKSRLLSDRFSAERPKGSFSTLEIQRTEQGDSAMYLCASSLSREASPLHFGNGTRLTVT.

The rearrangement joins TRBV7-9 to TRBJ2-3; 7 nucleotides match TRBD1. Trimming cost V 5 bases and J 1 base; bases outside gene matches: 6. The germline V gene has CDR1 SEHNR and CDR2 FQNEAQ (reference sequence). The CDR3 covers 15 residues. The CDR3 DNA sequence: TGTGCCAGCAGCCCGAGGGGGCAGGGCACAGATACGCAGTATTTT. It is translated as CASSPRGQGTDTQYF.

This chain uses TRBV11-2 with TRBJ1-1, with TRBD1 as a possible D gene (6 bases). CDR3 length: 13 residues. V lost 5 bases, J lost 3 bases, and 10 bases lay in between. Germline assignment: CDR1 SGHAT and CDR2 FQNNGV. Here the CDR3 DNA reads TGTGCCAGCAGCAGGGACATCTACACTGAAGCTTTCTTT. This encodes CASSRDIYTEAFF. Variable domain in full (rest from reference TRBV11-2 and TRBJ1-1): EAGVAQSPRYKIIEKRQSVAFWCNPISGHATLYWYQQILGQGPKLLIQFQNNGVVDDSQLPKDRFSAERLKGVDSTLKIQPAKLEDSAVYLCASSRDIYTEAFFGQGTRLTVV.

This sequence joins TRBV30 and TRBJ1-4; a possible D gene is TRBD1 (6 bases). In germline, CDR1 is GTSNPN, CDR2 SVGIG (reference sequence). CDR3 size: 16 residues. V was clipped by 2 bases and J by 4 bases, with 17 bases between them. The CDR3 nucleotides read TGTGCCTGGAGTACCGCCTGGGGAGGGGGTAATGAAAAACTGTTTTTT. Its protein is CAWSTAWGGGNEKLFF.

Only one count was recorded for this clone. This rearrangement joins TRBV28 to TRBJ1-2; D remains unclear. V shed 5 bases and J shed 8 bases, with 12 bases lying between them. The CDR3 is made up of 12 amino acids. The germline gives CDR1 MDHEN, CDR2 SYDVKM. The DNA of the CDR3 is TGTGCCAGCAGTGTGAGCGGGTCGGGCTACACCTTC. Its protein product is CASSVSGSGYTF.

The chain recombines TRBV19 with TRBJ2-7, with TRBD1 matching 10 bases. From germline, CDR1 is LNHDA and CDR2 SQIVND (reference sequence). The CDR3 loop spans 14 amino acids. With V trimmed by 4 bases and J by 6 bases, 6 bases remained unmatched. The CDR3: CASSTGQGKAEQYF. The CDR3 DNA sequence: TGTGCCAGTAGTACGGGACAGGGGAAGGCCGAGCAGTACTTC. Drawing the rest from reference TRBV19 and TRBJ2-7, the complete variable domain is DGGITQSPKYLFRKEGQNVTLSCEQNLNHDAMYWYRQDPGQGLRLIYYSQIVNDFQKGDIAEGYSVSREKKESFPLTVTSAQKNPTAFYLCASSTGQGKAEQYFGPGTRLTVT.

This rearrangement joins TRBV6-5 to TRBJ1-6, with 7 bases identical to TRBD1. Germline loops: CDR1 MNHEY, CDR2 SVGAGI. Trimming at V came to 5 bases and at J to 5 bases, leaving 0 bases not matched to a gene. There are 13 residues in the CDR3. The CDR3 region is CASSTGDNSPLHF. The DNA for the CDR3 is TGTGCCAGCAGTACAGGGGATAATTCACCCCTCCACTTT.

With respect to this clone: Other DNA variants within this sample encode the same CDR3. The CDR3 DNA reads TGCGCCAGCAGCTTTAATCAAGAGACCCAGTACTTC. Translated, it gives CASSFNQETQYF. The chain is built from TRBV5-1 and TRBJ2-5, with D hard to call. In germline, CDR1 is SGHRS, CDR2 YFSETQ. V lost 2 bases to trimming and J lost 2 bases, with 4 bases between them. This CDR3 has 12 amino acids.

The CDR3: CASSRQGRNEKLFF. CDR3 bases: TGTGCCAGCAGCAGACAGGGACGTAATGAAAAACTGTTTTTT. The rearrangement joins TRBV2 to TRBJ1-4, with 7 bases identical to TRBD1. The V segment lost 6 bases and the J segment 4 bases; nucleotides outside the gene matches: 5. The CDR3 consists of 14 residues. In germline, CDR1 is SNHLY, CDR2 FYNNEI.